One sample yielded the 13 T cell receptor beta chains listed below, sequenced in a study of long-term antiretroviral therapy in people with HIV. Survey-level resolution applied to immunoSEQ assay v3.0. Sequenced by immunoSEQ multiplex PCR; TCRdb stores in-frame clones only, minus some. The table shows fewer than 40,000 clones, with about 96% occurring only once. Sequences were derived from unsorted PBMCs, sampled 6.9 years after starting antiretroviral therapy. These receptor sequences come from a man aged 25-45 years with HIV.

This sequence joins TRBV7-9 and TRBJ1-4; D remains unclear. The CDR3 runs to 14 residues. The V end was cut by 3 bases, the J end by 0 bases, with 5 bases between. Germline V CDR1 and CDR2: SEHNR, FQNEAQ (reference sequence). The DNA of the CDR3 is TGTGCCAGCAGCTTGATTTCAACTAATGAAAAACTGTTTTTT. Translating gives CASSLISTNEKLFF. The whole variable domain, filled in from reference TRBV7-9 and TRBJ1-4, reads DTGVSQNPRHKITKRGQNVTFRCDPISEHNRLYWYRQTLGQGPEFLTYFQNEAQLEKSRLLSDRFSAERPKGSFSTLEIQRTEQGDSAMYLCASSLISTNEKLFFGSGTQLSVL.

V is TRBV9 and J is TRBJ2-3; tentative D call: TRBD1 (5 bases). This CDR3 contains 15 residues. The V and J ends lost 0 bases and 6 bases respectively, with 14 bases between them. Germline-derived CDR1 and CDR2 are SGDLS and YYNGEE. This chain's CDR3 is CASSVARTPPDTQYF. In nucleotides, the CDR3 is TGTGCCAGCAGCGTAGCGCGGACACCACCCGATACGCAGTATTTT.

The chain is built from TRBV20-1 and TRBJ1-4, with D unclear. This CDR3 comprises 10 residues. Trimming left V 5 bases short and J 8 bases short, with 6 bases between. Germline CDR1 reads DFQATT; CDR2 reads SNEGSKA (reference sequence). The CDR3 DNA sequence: TGCAGTGCTGGCAGCGAAAAACTGTTTTTT. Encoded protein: CSAGSEKLFF.

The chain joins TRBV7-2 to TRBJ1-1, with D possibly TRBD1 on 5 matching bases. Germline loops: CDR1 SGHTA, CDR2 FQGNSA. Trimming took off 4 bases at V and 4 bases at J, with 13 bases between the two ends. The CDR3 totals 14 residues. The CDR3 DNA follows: TGTGCCAGCAGCTACAGGTCCTCTCTCACTGAAGCTTTCTTT. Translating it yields CASSYRSSLTEAFF. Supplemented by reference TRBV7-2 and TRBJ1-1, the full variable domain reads GAGVSQSPSNKVTEKGKDVELRCDPISGHTALYWYRQSLGQGLEFLIYFQGNSAPDKSGLPSDRFSAERTGGSVSTLTIQRTQQEDSAVYLCASSYRSSLTEAFFGQGTRLTVV.

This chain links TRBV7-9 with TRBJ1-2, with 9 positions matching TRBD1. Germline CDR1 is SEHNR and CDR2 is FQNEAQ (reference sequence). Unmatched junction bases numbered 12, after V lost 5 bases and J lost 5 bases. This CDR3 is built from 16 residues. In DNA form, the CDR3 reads TGTGCCAGCAGCCTCCCAGGGACAGGGATATCATATGGCTACACCTTC. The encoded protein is CASSLPGTGISYGYTF.

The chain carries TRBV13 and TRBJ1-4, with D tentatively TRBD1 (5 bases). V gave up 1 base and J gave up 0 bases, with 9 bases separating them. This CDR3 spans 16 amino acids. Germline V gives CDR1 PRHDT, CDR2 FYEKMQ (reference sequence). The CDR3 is CASSLEGDPTNEKLFF. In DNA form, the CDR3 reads TGTGCCAGCAGCTTAGAAGGGGACCCAACTAATGAAAAACTGTTTTTT.

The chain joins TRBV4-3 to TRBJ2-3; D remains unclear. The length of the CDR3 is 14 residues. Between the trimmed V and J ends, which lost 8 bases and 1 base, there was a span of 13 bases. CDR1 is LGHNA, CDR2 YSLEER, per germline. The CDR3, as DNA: TGCGCCAGCGGCTGGTCCCTTGGCACAGATACGCAGTATTTT. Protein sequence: CASGWSLGTDTQYF.

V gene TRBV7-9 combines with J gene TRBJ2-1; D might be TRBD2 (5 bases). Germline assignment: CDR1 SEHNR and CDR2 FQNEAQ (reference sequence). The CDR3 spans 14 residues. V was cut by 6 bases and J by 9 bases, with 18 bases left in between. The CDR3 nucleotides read TGTGCCAGCAGGATAGCGTCCCCGGGTGGTGAGCAGTTCTTC. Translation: CASRIASPGGEQFF. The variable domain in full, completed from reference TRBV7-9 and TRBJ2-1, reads DTGVSQNPRHKITKRGQNVTFRCDPISEHNRLYWYRQTLGQGPEFLTYFQNEAQLEKSRLLSDRFSAERPKGSFSTLEIQRTEQGDSAMYLCASRIASPGGEQFFGPGTRLTVL.

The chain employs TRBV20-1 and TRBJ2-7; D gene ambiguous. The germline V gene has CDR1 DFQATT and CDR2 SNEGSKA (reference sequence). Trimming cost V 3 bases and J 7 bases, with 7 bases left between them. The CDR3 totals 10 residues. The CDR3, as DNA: TGCAGTGCTAGGAAGGTTGAGCAGTACTTC. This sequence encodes CSARKVEQYF.

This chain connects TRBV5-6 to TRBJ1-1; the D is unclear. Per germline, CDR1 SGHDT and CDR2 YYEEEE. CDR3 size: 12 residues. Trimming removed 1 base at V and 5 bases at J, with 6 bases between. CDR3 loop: CASSLRWTEAFF. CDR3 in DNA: TGTGCCAGCAGCTTGCGGTGGACTGAAGCTTTCTTT.

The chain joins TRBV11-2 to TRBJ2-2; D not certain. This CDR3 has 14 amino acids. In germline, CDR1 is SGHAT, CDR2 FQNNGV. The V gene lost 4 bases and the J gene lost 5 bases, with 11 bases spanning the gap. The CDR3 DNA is TGTGCCAGCAGCTCCCCAATGGTGACCGGGGAGCTGTTTTTT. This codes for CASSSPMVTGELFF.

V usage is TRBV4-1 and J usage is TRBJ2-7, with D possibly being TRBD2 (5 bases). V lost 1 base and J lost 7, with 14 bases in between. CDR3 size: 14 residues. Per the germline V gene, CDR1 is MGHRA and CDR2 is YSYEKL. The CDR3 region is CASSQVGSRGEQYF. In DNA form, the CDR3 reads TGCGCCAGCAGCCAAGTGGGCAGCCGGGGAGAGCAGTACTTC.

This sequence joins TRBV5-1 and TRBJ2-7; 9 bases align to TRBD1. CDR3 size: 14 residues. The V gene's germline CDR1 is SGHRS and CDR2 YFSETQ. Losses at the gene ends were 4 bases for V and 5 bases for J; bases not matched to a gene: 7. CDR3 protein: CASSEGGQGDEQYF. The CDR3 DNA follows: TGCGCCAGCAGCGAGGGGGGACAGGGCGACGAGCAGTACTTC.